One sample yielded the 25 T cell receptor beta chains listed below, sequenced in a study of immune heterogeneity within non-small cell lung tumors (dated by TCRdb to the late 2010s). For the TCR template, genomic DNA was extracted from bulk tumor tissue, and around 600 ng of gDNA was amplified for each sample. During surgery, several biopsies were collected from each primary tumor and placed as far from one another as possible within the tumor mass. Patients in the study cohort, which was described as untreated, were newly diagnosed NSCLC cases going through curative surgery. For sequencing, a HiSeq X Ten was employed. A multiplex PCR system amplified the TCR beta CDR3 region, with a first 10-cycle round using 32 V-gene forward and 13 J-gene reverse primers. Clones were called with MiXCR by TCRdb after fastp trimmed the public reads at Q25, and only in-frame beta chains were retained. Each entry merges the rows of one CDR3 protein and shows their most common DNA and genes. This sample comprises tens of thousands of distinct CDR3 sequences, approximately 30% of them detected only once. The ten largest account for roughly 4.3% of the sample.

The sample taken for sequencing was lung tumor tissue. All receptors derive from a man in his forties with non-small cell lung cancer.

About this clonotype: Because the CDR3 is missing its conserved closing phenylalanine or tryptophan, this is likely a read error. This chain links TRBV20-1 with TRBJ2-3; D is unclear. This CDR3 contains 12 residues. The ends were cut back, 2 bases at V and 10 bases at J, with 13 bases in the middle. Germline V CDR1 and CDR2: DFQATT, SNEGSKA (reference sequence). The DNA for the CDR3 is TGCAGTGCTAGACAGTCATCGGTTGCGCAGTATCTT. Protein: CSARQSSVAQYL.

This clonotype was recorded many times. Here the CDR3 reads CASSEGLWSNYGYTF. The CDR3 coding sequence is TGTGCCAGCAGTGAGGGGCTTTGGTCTAACTATGGCTACACCTTC. The rearrangement uses TRBV6-1 and TRBJ1-2, with D tentatively TRBD1 (5 bases). The CDR3 is 15 residues long. Germline V gene sequence: CDR1 MNHNS, CDR2 SASEGT. With 3 bases removed from V and 0 bases from J, the gap between germline ends came to 11 bases.

To note about this clonotype: Just one base apart from a much larger clone, this may be a read error. This rearrangement joins TRBV10-2 to TRBJ1-5, with D possibly being TRBD1 (6 bases). Trimming removed 6 bases from V and 1 base from J, with 10 bases in between. The CDR3 contains 14 residues. CDR1 WSHSY and CDR2 SAAADI come from the germline V gene. For the CDR3, the DNA is TGCGCCAGCAGGAACAGGGTGAGCAATCAGCCCCAGCATTTT. This encodes CASRNRVSNQPQHF.

The J gene is TRBJ2-5, the V gene TRBV9; D is possibly TRBD2 (5 bases). Germline V gene lookup returns CDR1 SGDLS and CDR2 YYNGEE. The CDR3 is 15 amino acids. V lost 4 bases and J lost 5, with 18 bases in between. The CDR3 loop is CASSPLGLPLETQYF. In DNA, the CDR3 is TGTGCCAGCAGCCCCCTCGGACTCCCTCTTGAGACCCAGTACTTC.

On this clonotype itself: A read error may account for a junction end that differs from germline. The CDR3 spells CASKARNTESFF. The CDR3 nucleotides are TGCGCCAGCAAGGCCAGGAACACTGAATCTTTCTTT. The chain recombines TRBV10-2 with TRBJ1-1; D not certain. This CDR3 spans 12 amino acids. CDR1 and CDR2 (germline): WSHSY, SAAADI.

This clonotype is judged medium-sized (0.01 to 0.1%). The rearrangement uses TRBV14 and TRBJ2-1; D is possibly TRBD1 (7 bases). Germline lookup yields CDR1 SGHDN and CDR2 FVKESK. CDR3 length equals 17 residues. V lost 2 bases and J 6 bases, leaving 20 bases between the germline ends. The CDR3 sequence is CASSQKVSTGRGNEQFF. The CDR3 region has the DNA TGTGCCAGCAGCCAAAAGGTATCGACAGGGCGGGGCAATGAGCAGTTCTTC.

The V and J genes are TRBV18 and TRBJ2-1; a possible D gene is TRBD1 (7 bases). The CDR3 is made up of 15 amino acids. V was shortened by 5 bases and J by 3 bases, with 14 bases between the two germline ends. The V gene's germline CDR1 is KGHSH and CDR2 LQKENI. The CDR3: CASSKGRDSYNEQFF. CDR3 nucleotides: TGTGCCAGCTCAAAAGGGCGGGACAGCTACAATGAGCAGTTCTTC.

This clonotype occurred once. This may be a read error, as it is one base from a much larger clone. The chain recombines TRBV6-1 with TRBJ1-1, with D perhaps matching TRBD1 (5 bases). In germline, CDR1 is MNHNS, CDR2 SASEGT. The CDR3 is made up of 13 amino acids. For the CDR3, the DNA is TGTTCCAGCAGTGATTGGGGCTATACTGAAGCTTTCTTT. This codes for CSSSDWGYTEAFF.

This clonotype was detected only a few times. The chain recombines TRBV27 with TRBJ2-3, with TRBD2 matching over 7 bases. The CDR3 has 14 amino acids. Germline lookup yields CDR1 MNHEY and CDR2 SMNVEV (reference sequence). Trimming took 0 bases from V and 6 from J; bases not matched to a gene: 3. The CDR3 DNA is TGTGCCAGCAGTTTATCGCGCGGGAGCGATACGCAGTATTTT. This translates into CASSLSRGSDTQYF.

This clonotype was observed many times. The V gene is TRBV6-1, the J gene TRBJ1-3, with 10 bases identical to TRBD1. This CDR3 has 16 amino acids. Germline CDR1 and CDR2: MNHNS and SASEGT. V lost 5 bases to trimming and J lost 2 bases; unmatched junction nucleotides: 6. The CDR3: CASSFRTGGAGNTIYF. The CDR3 DNA reads as TGTGCCAGCAGTTTCCGGACAGGGGGTGCTGGAAACACCATATATTTT.

This CDR3 is CASCLRDGSYEQYF. As DNA, the CDR3 is TGTGCCAGCTGCCTCCGGGACGGATCCTACGAGCAGTACTTC. This sequence joins TRBV11-3 and TRBJ2-7; D possibly matches TRBD1 or TRBD2 (5 bases each). CDR3 length: 14 amino acids. CDR1 and CDR2 (germline): SGHNT, YENEEA. Trimming shortened V by 8 bases and J by 1 base, and 15 bases separated the two germline ends.

This clonotype was counted at least ten times. The chain joins TRBV6-2 or TRBV6-3 to TRBJ1-2; TRBD1 agrees at 7 bases. The germline gives CDR1 MNHEY, CDR2 SVGEGT. The CDR3 consists of 15 residues. V lost 7 bases and J lost 2; bases outside the gene matches: 10. CDR3 in amino acids: CASINPGTANYGYTF. The CDR3 coding sequence is TGTGCCAGCATTAACCCCGGGACAGCAAACTATGGCTACACCTTC.

The rearrangement links TRBV20-1 to TRBJ2-3, with D uncertain. This CDR3 is built from 11 residues. Germline CDR1 DFQATT, CDR2 SNEGSKA (reference sequence). V lost 0 bases and J lost 9, with 7 bases in between. CDR3 DNA sequence: TGCAGTGCTAGAGATCCCTCCACGCAGTATTTT. Protein product: CSARDPSTQYF.

Many counts were recorded for this clonotype. The J gene is TRBJ1-2, the V gene TRBV6-2 or TRBV6-3, with TRBD1 matching over 7 bases. The V gene's germline CDR1 is MNHEY and CDR2 SVGEGT. Trimming took 5 bases from V and 7 from J; bases not matched to a gene: 7. CDR3 length equals 13 residues. CDR3 protein: CASSPGQSVGYTF. The CDR3 DNA sequence: TGTGCCAGCAGTCCGGGACAGTCAGTTGGCTACACCTTC.

The gene calls are TRBV7-9 and TRBJ2-1; 9 bases agree with TRBD2. The V and J ends lost 5 bases and 9 bases, in that order; junction bases with no gene match: 8. Per the germline V gene, CDR1 is SEHNR and CDR2 is FQNEAQ (reference sequence). CDR3 length: 14 residues. CDR3 protein: CASSTSGLATEQFF. The CDR3 DNA follows: TGTGCCAGCAGCACCTCGGGACTAGCCACTGAGCAGTTCTTC.

CDR3 region: CASSHGLLTNEQFF. CDR3 nucleotide sequence: TGTGCCAGCAGTCATGGACTACTTACGAATGAGCAGTTCTTC. The V call is TRBV11-3, the J call TRBJ2-1, with TRBD2 as a possible D gene (6 bases). This CDR3 has 14 residues. Germline V gene lookup returns CDR1 SGHNT and CDR2 YENEEA. V was pared by 6 bases and J by 7 bases, with 16 bases between.

This clonotype was seen ten or more times. The rearrangement links TRBV29-1 to TRBJ1-2; D ambiguous. Trimming left V 5 bases short and J 6 bases short, with 13 bases between. The CDR3 has 12 residues. CDR1 and CDR2 (germline): SQVTM, ANQGSEA. The DNA for the CDR3 is TGCAGCGTTCTGCGGATCGAGAATGGCTACACCTTC. Protein product: CSVLRIENGYTF. The variable domain in full, with the rest retrieved from reference TRBV29-1 and TRBJ1-2, is SAVISQKPSRDICQRGTSLTIQCQVDSQVTMMFWYRQQPGQSLTLIATANQGSEATYESGFVIDKFPISRPNLTFSTLTVSNMSPEDSSIYLCSVLRIENGYTFGSGTRLTVV.

The chain joins TRBV6-1 to TRBJ1-1, with 7 nucleotides matching TRBD1. The V and J ends lost 6 bases and 1 base, in that order; junction bases with no gene match: 8. This CDR3 is 15 amino acids long. Germline V gene sequence: CDR1 MNHNS, CDR2 SASEGT. The CDR3 loop is CASRTNYRGNTEAFF. CDR3 DNA sequence: TGTGCCAGCAGGACAAATTACAGGGGGAACACTGAAGCTTTCTTT.

This clonotype was counted many times. This chain uses TRBV2 with TRBJ2-7; D is perhaps TRBD1 (7 bases). The CDR3 is made up of 17 amino acids. V was pared by 6 bases and J by 4 bases, with 25 bases between. CDR1 and CDR2 from the germline V gene are SNHLY and FYNNEI. The CDR3 DNA sequence: TGTGCCAGCAGGCCGGGGGCTACAGGGGCCACAGGATACGAGCAGTACTTC. The encoded protein is CASRPGATGATGYEQYF. The full variable domain, its missing parts supplied by reference TRBV2 and TRBJ2-7, is EPEVTQTPSHQVTQMGQEVILRCVPISNHLYFYWYRQILGQKVEFLVSFYNNEISEKSEIFDDQFSVERPDGSNFTLKIRSTKLEDSAMYFCASRPGATGATGYEQYFGPGTRLTVT.

The sample holds many counts of this clonotype. The rearrangement uses TRBV19 and TRBJ2-7; 9 bases fit TRBD2. The CDR3 is made up of 16 amino acids. Trimming cost V 7 bases and J 6 bases; bases outside gene matches: 16. Germline V gene sequence: CDR1 LNHDA, CDR2 SQIVND (reference sequence). CDR3: CASTRLAGPQGGEQYF. CDR3 nucleotide sequence: TGTGCCAGTACCCGGCTAGCGGGGCCCCAGGGGGGCGAGCAGTACTTC.

Regarding this clonotype: A much more abundant neighbour one base away suggests this may be a read error. The chain carries TRBV7-2 and TRBJ1-5; no clear D. V lost 4 bases and J 5 bases, leaving 6 bases between the germline ends. The CDR3 totals 12 residues. From germline, CDR1 is SGHTA and CDR2 FQGNSA. Here the CDR3 reads CASSCTDQPQHF. The CDR3 nucleotides are TGTGCCAGCAGCTGTACAGATCAGCCCCAGCATTTT.

The chain recombines TRBV6-2 or TRBV6-3 with TRBJ2-3; the match to TRBD2 covers 13 bases. The V segment lost 10 bases and the J segment 8 bases; nucleotides outside the gene matches: 9. This CDR3 is 14 amino acids long. CDR1 is MNHEY, CDR2 SVGEGT, per germline. The CDR3: CATRTSGSRGTQYF. The CDR3 DNA sequence: TGTGCCACCAGGACTAGCGGGAGCCGGGGTACGCAGTATTTT.

The gene calls are TRBV7-3 and TRBJ2-5; the D call may be TRBD1 or TRBD2 (6 bases each). V lost 4 bases, J lost 5 bases, and 17 bases lay in between. This CDR3 spans 15 amino acids. Per germline, CDR1 SGHTA and CDR2 FQGTGA. This chain's CDR3 is CASSWRQAAGETQYF. Written as DNA, the CDR3 is TGTGCCAGCAGCTGGAGACAGGCGGCGGGGGAGACCCAGTACTTC.

This chain connects TRBV5-1 to TRBJ2-1; TRBD1 matches at 7 bases. CDR3 length: 16 residues. V was pared by 0 bases and J by 1 base, with 4 bases of the junction left unmatched. CDR1 is SGHRS, CDR2 YFSETQ, per germline. The CDR3 region has the DNA TGCGCCAGCAGCTTGGCGAGGGGACAGTCCTACAATGAGCAGTTCTTC. Translation gives CASSLARGQSYNEQFF.

CDR3 bases: TGTGCCAGTAGTAACCGGGACAGGGGGCGAAGTGGCTACACCTTC. Translating gives CASSNRDRGRSGYTF. The chain links TRBV19 to TRBJ1-2, with TRBD1 matching over 12 bases. Germline lookup yields CDR1 LNHDA and CDR2 SQIVND (reference sequence). After removal of 4 bases from V and 7 bases from J, the junction contained 7 bases not matched to a gene. The CDR3 extends over 15 amino acids.